Below, 14 T cell receptor beta chains from the same sample are listed, as sequenced in a study of circulating and synovial CD4+ cells in juvenile arthritis. Here immunoSEQ multiplex PCR was the method, and the copy in TCRdb shows in-frame clones only, minus some. The sample contains 30,000 to 40,000 clones, 90% to 95% of which appear only once. Sequenced material: CD4+ T cells from blood. The receptor set was obtained from a human donor with juvenile idiopathic arthritis.

The chain employs TRBV7-8 and TRBJ2-1, with D maybe TRBD1 (6 bases). V dropped 6 bases and J dropped 0 bases, with 15 bases sitting between them. The length of the CDR3 is 16 residues. Germline V gene sequence: CDR1 SGHVS, CDR2 FQNEAQ. This chain's CDR3 is CASRGLRGSSYNEQFF. The CDR3 DNA reads TGTGCCAGCAGGGGTCTGAGGGGGAGCTCCTACAATGAGCAGTTCTTC.

The chain has TRBV4-2 and TRBJ2-6, with a weak D call TRBD2 (5 bases). Deletions cut 1 base from V and 1 base from J, with 17 bases between. This CDR3 region has 19 residues. Germline CDR1 is LGHNA and CDR2 is YNFKEQ. CDR3 sequence reads: CASSQGMSGRTSGANVLTF. CDR3 bases: TGTGCCAGCAGCCAAGGAATGTCGGGGAGAACTTCTGGGGCCAACGTCCTGACTTTC.

This sequence joins TRBV4-3 and TRBJ2-1; 11 nucleotides match TRBD2. V gave up 1 base and J gave up 3 bases; unmatched junction bases: 5. The CDR3 is 17 amino acids. The germline CDR1 and CDR2 sequences are LGHNA and YSLEER. This chain's CDR3 is CASSQGVAGGFYNEQFF. CDR3 in DNA: TGCGCCAGCAGCCAAGGTGTAGCGGGAGGGTTCTACAATGAGCAGTTCTTC.

The chain links TRBV19 to TRBJ1-2; D is undetermined. In germline, CDR1 is LNHDA, CDR2 SQIVND (reference sequence). The CDR3 totals 15 residues. Trimming left V 3 bases short and J 0 bases short, with 11 bases between. The chain's CDR3 is CASSISALANYGYTF. The CDR3, as DNA: TGTGCCAGTAGTATTAGCGCCTTAGCTAACTATGGCTACACCTTC. The full variable domain, in which reference TRBV19 and TRBJ1-2 provide the parts outside the CDR3, is DGGITQSPKYLFRKEGQNVTLSCEQNLNHDAMYWYRQDPGQGLRLIYYSQIVNDFQKGDIAEGYSVSREKKESFPLTVTSAQKNPTAFYLCASSISALANYGYTFGSGTRLTVV.

The chain employs TRBV5-1 and TRBJ2-2, with TRBD1 as a possible D gene (7 bases). Trimming cost V 4 bases and J 8 bases, with 18 bases left between them. CDR3 length: 15 residues. The germline V gene encodes CDR1 SGHRS and CDR2 YFSETQ. The CDR3 here is CASSGGTAKVGELFF. The CDR3 coding sequence is TGCGCCAGCAGCGGAGGGACAGCAAAGGTGGGGGAGCTGTTTTTT.

J is TRBJ1-1 and V is TRBV6-6; weak D call: TRBD1 (5 bases). Germline V gene lookup returns CDR1 MNHNY and CDR2 SVGAGI (reference sequence). The length of the CDR3 is 13 residues. Trimming took 8 bases from V and 5 from J, leaving 15 bases between them. The CDR3 spells CASSWPQGTEAFF. Here the CDR3 DNA reads TGTGCCAGCTCCTGGCCCCAGGGAACTGAAGCTTTCTTT.

J is TRBJ2-7 and V is TRBV5-1; TRBD2 matches at 8 bases. This CDR3 spans 15 amino acids. Germline V gene data show CDR1 as SGHRS and CDR2 as YFSETQ. Trimming cost V 2 bases and J 2 bases; bases outside gene matches: 6. The CDR3 loop reads CASSLAGEVAYEQYF. The CDR3 region has the DNA TGCGCCAGCAGCTTAGCGGGGGAGGTGGCCTACGAGCAGTACTTC.

The chain employs TRBV10-3 and TRBJ2-4; D might be TRBD1 (5 bases). Germline V lookup: CDR1 ENHRY, CDR2 SYGVKD. The CDR3 consists of 13 residues. Trimming left V 6 bases short and J 8 bases short, with 14 bases between. The CDR3 DNA sequence: TGTGCCATCAGAGAAGGGGATGTGGACATTCAGTACTTC. It translates to CAIREGDVDIQYF.

This clone was counted between two and nine times. The DNA of the CDR3 is TGTGCCACCAGGACAGGGGGCAATGAGCAGTTCTTC. Translated: CATRTGGNEQFF. This chain links TRBV19 with TRBJ2-1, with 10 positions matching TRBD1. V lost 10 bases to trimming and J lost 6 bases; unmatched junction nucleotides: 3. This CDR3 has 12 amino acids. CDR1 and CDR2 from the germline V gene are LNHDA and SQIVND (reference sequence).

CDR3 sequence: CASSGLAGGYEQYF. The CDR3 nucleotides are TGTGCCAGCAGCGGACTAGCGGGGGGTTACGAGCAGTACTTC. The chain has TRBV5-6 and TRBJ2-7; TRBD2 matches at 14 bases. In germline, CDR1 is SGHDT, CDR2 YYEEEE. This CDR3 has 14 residues. The J segment lost 4 bases and the V segment lost 4 bases, leaving 1 base of the junction unmatched.

This clone was recorded once. The J gene is TRBJ2-7, the V gene TRBV6-1; 7 bases agree with TRBD1. This CDR3 has 13 amino acids. Per the germline V gene, CDR1 is MNHNS and CDR2 is SASEGT. With 8 bases clipped from V and 5 bases from J, the junction kept 9 bases outside the gene matches. As DNA, the CDR3 is TGTGCCAGCTCCCGGGACAGTTTTAACGAGCAGTACTTC. Its protein product is CASSRDSFNEQYF.

This sequence joins TRBV7-2 and TRBJ1-3; 10 bases are shared with TRBD1. The CDR3 contains 17 residues. J gave up 0 bases and V 3 bases, and 5 bases lay outside the gene matches. Looked up from germline, CDR1 is SGHTA and CDR2 is FQGNSA. The CDR3 nucleotides read TGTGCCAGCAGCTTGGGGACAGGGGCCTCCTCTGGAAACACCATATATTTT. Translating gives CASSLGTGASSGNTIYF.

In its sample, this clone was seen once. V gene TRBV11-2 combines with J gene TRBJ1-1; D remains unclear. The V end was cut by 0 bases, the J end by 3 bases, with 11 bases between. The CDR3 runs to 15 residues. Germline CDR1 and CDR2: SGHAT and FQNNGV. CDR3 sequence (DNA): TGTGCCAGCAGCTTAGATAGCCCTTCGTACACTGAAGCTTTCTTT. This encodes CASSLDSPSYTEAFF.

The chain combines TRBV4-3 with TRBJ1-3, with 7 bases that match TRBD1. Per the germline V gene, CDR1 is LGHNA and CDR2 is YSLEER. The CDR3 length is 18 residues. J lost 0 bases, V lost 5 bases, and 13 bases had no gene match. The CDR3 region is CASSFLASDRASGNTIYF. The CDR3 nucleotides read TGCGCCAGCAGCTTTCTCGCCTCCGACAGGGCCTCTGGAAACACCATATATTTT.